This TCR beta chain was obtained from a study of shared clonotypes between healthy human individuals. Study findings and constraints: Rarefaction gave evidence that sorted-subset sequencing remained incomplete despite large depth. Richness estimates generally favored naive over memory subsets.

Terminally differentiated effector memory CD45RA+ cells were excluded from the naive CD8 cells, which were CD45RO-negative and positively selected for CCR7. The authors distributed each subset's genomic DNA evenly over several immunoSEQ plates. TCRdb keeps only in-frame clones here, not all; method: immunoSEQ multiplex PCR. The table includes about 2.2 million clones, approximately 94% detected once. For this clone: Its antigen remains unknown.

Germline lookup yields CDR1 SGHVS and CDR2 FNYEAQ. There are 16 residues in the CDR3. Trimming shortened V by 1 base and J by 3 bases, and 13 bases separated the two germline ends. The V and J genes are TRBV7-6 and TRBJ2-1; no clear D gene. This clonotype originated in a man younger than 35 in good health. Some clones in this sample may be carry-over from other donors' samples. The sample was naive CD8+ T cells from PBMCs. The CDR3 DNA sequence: TGTGCCAGCAGCTTAGAGGCTGGGCCCGACTACAATGAGCAGTTCTTC. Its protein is CASSLEAGPDYNEQFF.